This T cell receptor (beta chain) was observed in a study of cytomegalovirus exposure and HLA in healthy donors (dated by TCRdb to 2016 to 2017). With regard to the full study: In an earlier analysis of around 540 of the donors, 276 Gb of sequence data and 95 million to 130 million unique TCR beta sequences from about 179 million T cells were reported. Approximately 330 gigabases of sequencing data and 70 million to 95 million unique TCR sequences made up an early release that covered about 640 HLA-typed donors. Of the roughly 400 genotyped donors, around 81% fell in the genetic ancestry cluster associated with self-reported Caucasian donors. The study aimed to test whether cataloging public T cell receptors could reveal signatures of past pathogen exposure. The study used immunosequencing to profile the T cell repertoires of approximately 650 subjects and linked those repertoires to cytomegalovirus serostatus. Besides the first cohort of 666 subjects, a separate validation cohort made up of 120 different subjects was used. High-throughput TCR immunosequencing, statistical association of individual TCRs with disease status, and machine learning were combined to predict cytomegalovirus infection status. A later analysis re-analyzed previously published TCR beta repertoires from about 730 donors and added high-resolution HLA genotyping to study TCR occurrence patterns. The later analysis used no new phenotypic data to find candidate immune exposures, relying instead on TCR beta sequences and their occurrence across donors. An earlier analysis of 587 of the donors used high-throughput TCR beta sequencing to judge whether each TCR beta V gene segment behaved as functional or pseudogenic. Donor age, sex, ethnicity and CMV serostatus were collected together with the repertoire data. Genome-wide SNP genotypes for about 60% of the roughly 700 donors were used in a later genetic analysis, which treated that subset as a discovery cohort. Every discovery cohort repertoire had been produced on one sequencing platform. Both class I and class II loci were covered by HLA typing, at four-digit resolution. The number of donors typed differed by locus, with roughly 629-640 for A, B, C, DRB1 and DQB1, more than 500 for DQA1, 606 for DPA1, and roughly 450 for DPB1. About 5 DR-DQ haplotypes were handled as single units for association and clustering, since linkage in the cohort was strong. Across approximately 400 genotyped donors of the cohort, an average of about 240,000 unique TCR beta nucleotide sequences per donor were sequenced, and roughly 18% of those sequences were non-productive.

General study outcomes and caveats: Because HLA typing was unavailable for some donors at each locus, only the typed subset was used in association tests. In a later genetic analysis, fewer N-insertions in productive TCRs were reported among donors in an Asian-associated ancestry cluster than the roughly 700-donor mean. In vitro tests confirmed that a few of the cytomegalovirus-associated TCR beta chains recognize cytomegalovirus antigens. The study gave a list of some 150 TCR beta chains associated with cytomegalovirus. A further reported finding was that TCR beta sequences accurately predicted the HLA-A and HLA-B alleles for most subjects in the first cohort. Sequencing depth was assumed to be roughly uniform across donors in the presence/absence analyses, though that assumption may not hold. A later analysis found that most CMV-associated TCR beta chains appeared HLA-restricted, with HLA associations seemingly driven largely by CMV exposure. V-gene and J-gene trimming of TCR beta chains was associated with a missense DCLRE1C variant in a later genetic analysis, and the association was replicated in an independent cohort. Because the 87-base-pair reads could not distinguish some IMGT-functional V segments, including TRBV6-2 and TRBV6-3, those segments were excluded. Most TCR sequences were observed very rarely across donors, whereas some public TCRs were present in many individuals. In a later analysis, TCR association rates were found to vary across HLA loci, with the most associated TCRs seen for DRB1 alleles and the fewest for HLA-C alleles. A later analysis reported that several top co-occurrence clusters appeared linked to parvovirus B19, influenza, CMV and Epstein-Barr virus. In a later analysis, around 17,000 TCR beta sequences were associated with specific HLA alleles at a false discovery rate of 0.05. Linkage disequilibrium might explain the correlated functional status among segregating V segments, but an unknown experimental factor could not be ruled out. In this cohort, only TCR beta chains were sequenced, and detectable features were limited by the absence of alpha or paired-chain data. Cytomegalovirus status was reported to be diagnosed by the classifier with high specificity and sensitivity in both the original and validation cohorts. The sequencing pipeline was judged likely to have produced a cluster of highly shared sequence variants as a technical artifact. In an earlier analysis of approximately 590 of the donors, most TCR beta V segments appeared in productive rearrangements about 87% or about 30% of the time, broadly matching IMGT annotations. CMV serostatus was the only immune exposure information available for the cohort. Because counts were too low, seventeen rarely observed V segments, including chromosome 9 orphons, were excluded from the earlier analysis of several hundred of the donors. In a later analysis, HLA-associated TCR beta chains were found to be more clonally expanded and to have lower generation probabilities than equally common non-associated chains. It was suggested by the authors that the approach could potentially be generalized to other disease states and immunological phenotypes. When HLA alleles, especially DR and DQ, strongly co-occurred, TCR associations were difficult to assign to individual alleles.

The CDR3, cysteine through phenylalanine, is 14 amino acids long. Kept here is only the CDR3 DNA, which spans 42 bases and is read in frame from base 1. Deletion took 5 bases off V and 2 bases off J, with a span of 12 bases between the germline ends. Based on the germline V gene (reference sequence), the CDR1 and CDR2 sequences are LNHDA and SQIVND. The cohort was made up of 666 healthy bone marrow donors. All cohort members were sampled while nominally healthy, although unrecorded immune exposures were likely present. The donor was CMV seronegative and belonged to the group of 350 to 400 seronegative cohort members. A peripheral blood sample was provided by each donor, and peripheral blood mononuclear cells were used for TCR beta sequencing. The Qiagen DNeasy Blood Extraction Kit was used to extract genomic DNA from the blood cell samples. Libraries were prepared through the immunoSEQ multiplex PCR assay. A mixture of 60 forward primers for TCR Vbeta segments and 13 reverse primers for TCR Jbeta segments was used in the multiplex PCR. A multiplex PCR assay on genomic DNA amplified the CDR3 region of rearranged TCR beta genes. The Illumina HiSeq System was used to sequence the amplified TCR beta libraries as 87-base-pair reads. As for how the authors treated the data: A later analysis counted some 80 million unique TCR beta chains across the 666 repertoires, and approximately 11 million of these chains were shared by at least two donors. A nearest-neighbor algorithm error-corrected the raw reads and collapsed the reads into unique sequences, merging closely related sequences to remove PCR and sequencing errors. V, D and J gene segments were assigned by aligning CDR3 sequences to IMGT reference sequences. For a sequence to be retained, at least a six-nucleotide match to both a V gene segment and a J gene segment was required. A rearrangement counted as productive if the CDR3 had no stop codons and remained in frame with V and J, and every other rearrangement counted as non-productive. CDR3 was defined by IMGT convention, running from the second conserved V-encoded cysteine to the conserved J-encoded phenylalanine. The earlier analysis of about 500 of the donors excluded sequences that lacked an unambiguous match to a single V gene segment. An earlier analysis of approximately 590 of the donors called V segments functional above 56.7% productive rearrangements and segregating when the between-donor standard deviation exceeded 5%. A statistical classification framework was built for diagnosing cytomegalovirus status from the catalog of TCR beta chain sequences. V and J gene assignment, in a later analysis, came from comparing TCR nucleotide sequences with IMGT/GENE-DB human TR gene sequences. The TCRdist pipeline was used in a later analysis to assign CDR3 sequences and most-parsimonious VDJ recombination scenarios. In a later analysis, every TCR beta chain was defined by the combination of its CDR3 amino acid sequence and its V-gene family, and reads without a unique V-gene family were dropped. To address suspected cross-contamination and a sequencing artifact, a later analysis removed around 590 highly shared, low-generation-probability nucleotide sequences. In a later analysis, a clonal expansion index for each public chain was calculated from normalized within-repertoire ranks of inferred template counts. In a later analysis, generation probabilities were computed with a VDJ recombination model fitted to out-of-frame rearrangements, and the resulting probabilities were checked against IGoR. In a later analysis, hypergeometric tests were used to score TCR-TCR, TCR-HLA and TCR-CMV co-occurrence, with a repertoire-size bias correction applied to TCR pairs. To estimate false discovery rates, a later analysis permuted the HLA or CMV assignments 20 times. In a later analysis, co-occurring TCRs were grouped using DBSCAN, and TCRdist sequence similarity was added for clustering within HLA-allele-positive subsets. Co-occurrence clustering excluded repertoires with fewer than 30,000 or more than 120,000 public chains, plus five with anomalous nucleotide sharing. The source is immuneACCESS, and TCRdb retained only in-frame sequences with V and J called. Part of the clones is not carried over; for the studies checked, unresolved V genes explain less than half of this, and the remainder is unexplained. Clone size and V and J calls were adopted from that table, with D and trimming inferred from the DNA. The sample contains 150,000 to 250,000 clones, approximately 85% of them found a single time. The ten largest clones take up 2% to 2.5% of the sample.

Details on this clone: Its antigen target is currently unknown. No qualities accompany the bases; no much larger clone lies one base away.

This TCR came from a woman in her forties or fifties in good health and CMV-seronegative. Sequencing used PBMCs. Recombination connected TRBV19 to TRBJ2-5, and TRBD1 may be the D gene, going by 6 matching bases. For the CDR3, the sequence is CASSLRGGQETQYF. The DNA is TGTGCCAGTAGTCTCAGGGGTGGGCAAGAGACCCAGTACTTC.